This T cell receptor (beta chain) originates from a study of blood T cells in healthy people across ages. Findings of the study overall: Naive CD4+ cells and diversity were both higher in long-lived donors than in aged donors.

This clonotype was found a few times. As yet, its antigen is unknown. A second PCR of about 7 to 12 cycles used a sample-barcoded 5' primer and a J-beta primer mix. Individual samples furnished no less than 2.5 million CDR3-containing paired-end reads apiece. TCRdb reanalysed the 5' RACE reads using MiXCR and keeps one entry per CDR3 protein. The table shows around 1,700,000 distinct CDR3 sequences, with approximately 28% occurring only once. The specimen sequenced was blood. The clonotype was recovered from a woman in her twenties or thirties in good health.

The CDR3 sequence is CASSPVDPGQTNYGYTF. For the CDR3, the DNA is TGTGCCAGCAGTCCCGTGGATCCCGGACAGACTAACTATGGCTACACCTTC. This chain joins TRBV27 and TRBJ1-2, with a tentative D call TRBD1 (6 bases). The CDR3 has 17 amino acids. Between the trimmed V and J ends, which lost 5 bases and 0 bases, there was a span of 19 bases. Looked up from germline, CDR1 is MNHEY and CDR2 is SMNVEV (reference sequence).